This T cell receptor (beta chain) was found in a study of blood T cell repertoires in COVID-19. Study details: COVID-19 samples from acute and convalescent phases originated in the United States, Italy and Spain.

The germline V and J ends were trimmed by 0 bases and 2 bases, with 23 bases remaining between them. The V gene's germline CDR1 is SGHAT and CDR2 FQNNGV. The CDR3 runs to 19 residues. Repertoires were generated with immunoSEQ multiplex PCR, while TCRdb's copy carries only in-frame clones and drops some. The data hold some 330,000 clones, with roughly 90% observed a single time. The genes are TRBV11-2 and TRBJ2-7, with a tentative D call TRBD1 (5 bases). The sample comprised peripheral blood. The receptor was isolated from a woman aged 45 to 65 with active or convalescent COVID-19. The CDR3 DNA sequence: TGTGCCAGCAGCTTAGATCCCCTCCCTACAGGACGAACTACCTACGAGCAGTACTTC. Encoded protein: CASSLDPLPTGRTTYEQYF.